This TCR beta chain is drawn from a study of T cell responses to AZD1222 COVID-19 vaccine (dated by TCRdb to about 2021). For the study in its entirety: Because spike-specific TCR depth and breadth did not differ between the two schedules, AZD1222 recipients who got a second dose at roughly 4 weeks were pooled with those who got a second dose at roughly 12 weeks. A total of about 240 trial participants underwent TCR sequencing, of whom approximately 210 received two doses of AZD1222 and around 26 received two doses of the MenACWY control vaccine. Trial participants were enrolled by age into 18-55, 56-69 and 70-plus year subgroups, with roughly 150, 30 and 60 TCR-sequenced participants respectively.

The CDR3 runs 15 amino acids, cysteine and phenylalanine included. Only the CDR3 DNA is retained, 45 bases long and in frame from the first base. CDR1 SNHLY and CDR2 FYNNEI were looked up in the germline V gene. V is cut back by 4 bases and J by 3 bases, with 6 bases in the junction unmatched. Read against the paper, the sample's time point label means: baseline before first vaccination. Samples from vaccinated people were obtained from the UK trials COV001 and COV002, which included a single-blind randomized controlled phase 2/3 trial of AZD1222 (ChAdOx1 nCoV-19) in healthy adults. For TCRbeta chain sequencing, PBMC samples from trial participants were taken at day 0 and at day 28 after the second dose. The CDR3 regions of human TCRbeta chains were analyzed by immunosequencing. Per the original workflow: Repertoire TCRs were matched against a reference library of SARS-CoV-2-specific TCRs generated with the MIRA antigen-specificity platform. Breadth was defined as the fraction of unique TCRs that were SARS-CoV-2-associated. Depth was defined as the fraction of total T cells that were SARS-CoV-2-associated. Using the MIRA data, each spike-specific TCR was assigned both to the spike region to which the TCR was reactive and to a CD4 or CD8 class. Log10-transformed breadth and depth values were compared by one-way ANOVA with Sidak's multiple comparisons tests. TCRdb took this table from immuneACCESS and kept in-frame rearrangements with V and J called. Such tables lack part of the clones; where checked against another copy, unresolved V genes explain under half of the gap, and the rest is unexplained. From that table come the V and J calls and clone size; the DNA was used to work out D and trimming. The sample data list about 130,000 clones, and 90% of these were observed just once. The ten largest account for less than 9% of the sample.

On this clone itself: The antigen it binds to is not known. No base quality information exists; no much larger clone differs at one position.

Beyond this particular receptor, the publication reports: Because no day 14 peak-response samples were available, repertoires were characterized only after the peak T cell response. The whole spike protein was spanned by vaccine-associated CD4 TCRs, and dominant responses were seen in regions 160-218 and 743-854. Reportedly, almost half of the unique spike-specific TCRs recognized epitopes lying outside the regions that are mutated in the B.1.351 and B.1.1.7 variants. After two AZD1222 doses, both the breadth and the depth of spike-specific TCRs were significantly higher than at day 0 and than in MenACWY recipients. The 56-69-year group was small, and its depth increase did not reach significance, likely because of low power. Participants were mostly white British, with more females than males. The authors suggested clonal diversity may have been underestimated. Conclusions about previously exposed vaccinees were limited because only six AZD1222 recipients were SARS-CoV-2 seropositive at baseline.

The sequenced sample was peripheral blood, obtained on day 0 of AZD1222 vaccination. The receptor comes from an adult in good health. The rearranged chain carries TRBV2 and TRBJ2-5; 9 bases in the middle match TRBD2. The CDR3 here reads CASSVGGGAEETQYF. The DNA reads TGTGCCAGCAGTGTAGGCGGGGGGGCCGAAGAGACCCAGTACTTC.